Detailed here is one TCR beta chain. Its antigen is unidentified. V was shortened by 5 bases and J by 7 bases, with 12 bases between the two germline ends. From germline, CDR1 is GTSNPN and CDR2 SVGIG (reference sequence). CDR3 length: 13 residues. The data originate from a study of cytomegalovirus exposure and HLA in healthy donors. Study as a whole: It was reported in a later analysis that the 95 to 150 validation repertoires used the same platform as the roughly 700 first-cohort repertoires.

Findings and limits, study-wide: Subsequent analysis found a tendency for first-cohort TCR clusters to co-occur within the approximately 130 validation repertoires. Using the classifier, cytomegalovirus status was reportedly diagnosed with high specificity and sensitivity.

Assay used: immunoSEQ multiplex PCR; TCRdb lists only in-frame clones, some missing. The data hold around 150,000 clones, with roughly 83% observed a single time. The rearrangement uses TRBV30 and TRBJ1-6; D perhaps matches TRBD1 (6 bases). The origin of this receptor is a man between 25 and 39 years old in good health and CMV-seropositive. Sequences were obtained from PBMCs. The CDR3 DNA follows: TGTGCCTGGGGACAGTACACCAATTCACCCCTCCACTTT. This gives the protein CAWGQYTNSPLHF.